The clone carrying this T cell receptor (delta chain) was seen more than once but under ten times. The protein TCRdb gives is from a much larger clone and does not agree with this DNA's translation at residue 4, likely a read error; the protein shown here comes from the DNA. Germline V gene lookup returns CDR1 GEAIGNYY and CDR2 EKD. The CDR3 totals 16 residues. This specimen belongs to a study of gamma-delta chains in newborns, infants, children. Overall study context: Microbial exposure reportedly drives polyclonal innate γδ T cell expansion after birth.

TCRdb applied CATT to the reads for clone calling. The sample has 2,000 or so delta-chain clones; roughly 1% are singletons. The receptor comes from a child who was a newborn, infant or young child, either healthy, febrile or measles-vaccinated (not recorded which). V gene TRDV2 combines with J gene TRDJ2; TRDD3 aligns across 9 bases. Sequencing was performed on blood. This CDR3 is CACHTVGDTLTAQLFF. The CDR3 coding sequence is TGTGCCTGTCACACCGTGGGGGATACTTTGACAGCACAACTCTTCTTT.